The rows below give T cell receptor beta chains drawn from one sample of a study of radiation and T cells in renal cell carcinoma. Sequenced by immunoSEQ multiplex PCR; TCRdb stores in-frame clones only, minus some. The top ten clones hold approximately 2% of a sample with about 130,000 clones, about 81% of them seen once. The sample was blood, taken from a patient whose treatment included radiotherapy and nephrectomy. These receptors originate from a woman aged 55-75 years with renal cell carcinoma. The CDR3 runs from the conserved cysteine through the conserved F or W. Fields, in order: J gene, V gene, clone size, D gene, CDR3 protein, CDR3 DNA. A D gene is named only where the DNA matches it firmly. Clone sizes are given selectively: once, few, many, or a class where the clone is expanded.

j_call: TRBJ2-6; v_call: TRBV28; clone_size: NA; d_call: NA; cdr3_aa: CASHPQPSGANVLTF; cdr3_nt: TGTGCCAGCCACCCCCAGCCCTCTGGGGCCAACGTCCTGACTTTC
j_call: TRBJ1-4; v_call: TRBV7-9; clone_size: NA; d_call: TRBD1; cdr3_aa: CASSLGEGTALEKLFF; cdr3_nt: TGTGCCAGCAGCTTAGGGGAAGGGACAGCCTTGGAAAAACTGTTTTTT
j_call: TRBJ1-5; v_call: TRBV7-9; clone_size: NA; d_call: NA; cdr3_aa: CASSFSTGPQPQHF; cdr3_nt: TGTGCCAGCAGCTTTTCGACGGGGCCCCAGCCCCAGCATTTT
j_call: TRBJ1-1; v_call: TRBV18; clone_size: NA; d_call: TRBD1; cdr3_aa: CASSPFEPGQGDNTEAFF; cdr3_nt: TGTGCCAGCTCACCATTCGAGCCGGGACAGGGGGATAACACTGAAGCTTTCTTT
j_call: TRBJ2-3; v_call: TRBV19; clone_size: NA; d_call: TRBD2; cdr3_aa: CASSIGAGGTDTQYF; cdr3_nt: TGTGCCAGTAGTATAGGAGCGGGGGGCACAGATACGCAGTATTTT
j_call: TRBJ1-6; v_call: TRBV10-1; clone_size: NA; d_call: NA; cdr3_aa: CASSESGPALHF; cdr3_nt: TGCGCCAGCAGTGAGTCGGGACCGGCCCTCCACTTT
j_call: TRBJ2-3; v_call: TRBV5-1; clone_size: NA; d_call: NA; cdr3_aa: CASSLDRRADTQYF; cdr3_nt: TGCGCCAGCAGCTTGGATCGGAGGGCAGATACGCAGTATTTT
j_call: TRBJ2-3; v_call: TRBV2; clone_size: NA; d_call: TRBD2; cdr3_aa: CASKSTSVPGDTQYF; cdr3_nt: TGTGCCAGCAAAAGTACTAGCGTGCCAGGAGATACGCAGTATTTT
j_call: TRBJ1-1; v_call: TRBV29-1; clone_size: few; d_call: NA; cdr3_aa: CSVEVGGYTEAFF; cdr3_nt: TGCAGCGTTGAAGTGGGGGGGTACACTGAAGCTTTCTTT
j_call: TRBJ2-1; v_call: TRBV7-2; clone_size: NA; d_call: TRBD1; cdr3_aa: CASSFQGRGWQFF; cdr3_nt: TGTGCCAGCAGCTTCCAGGGCAGGGGGTGGCAGTTCTTC
j_call: TRBJ1-1; v_call: TRBV6-1; clone_size: NA; d_call: NA; cdr3_aa: CATALQGNTEAFF; cdr3_nt: TGTGCCACCGCTTTACAGGGGAACACTGAAGCTTTCTTT
j_call: TRBJ1-1; v_call: TRBV9; clone_size: NA; d_call: TRBD1; cdr3_aa: CASRRGLQDTEAFF; cdr3_nt: TGTGCCAGCCGGAGGGGGCTACAGGACACTGAAGCTTTCTTT
j_call: TRBJ1-2; v_call: TRBV14; clone_size: NA; d_call: NA; cdr3_aa: CASSQGEGFNYGYTF; cdr3_nt: TGTGCCAGCAGCCAAGGAGAAGGATTTAACTATGGCTACACCTTC
j_call: TRBJ1-2; v_call: TRBV18; clone_size: once; d_call: TRBD1; cdr3_aa: CASSPTDRVDYGYTF; cdr3_nt: TGTGCCAGCTCACCCACGGACAGGGTTGACTATGGCTACACCTTC
j_call: TRBJ2-7; v_call: TRBV7-9; clone_size: NA; d_call: NA; cdr3_aa: CASSFSGYEQYF; cdr3_nt: TGTGCCAGCAGCTTTTCCGGCTACGAGCAGTACTTC
j_call: TRBJ1-2; v_call: TRBV6-1; clone_size: NA; d_call: NA; cdr3_aa: CASSEMWGREDGYTF; cdr3_nt: TGTGCCAGCAGTGAAATGTGGGGCAGGGAGGATGGCTACACCTTC
j_call: TRBJ2-3; v_call: TRBV29-1; clone_size: few; d_call: NA; cdr3_aa: CSVARGENTQYF; cdr3_nt: TGCAGCGTTGCCAGGGGGGAAAATACGCAGTATTTT
j_call: TRBJ2-1; v_call: TRBV5-1; clone_size: NA; d_call: TRBD2; cdr3_aa: CASSLRTSGGNEQFF; cdr3_nt: TGCGCCAGCAGCTTGAGGACTAGCGGGGGAAATGAGCAGTTCTTC
j_call: TRBJ1-3; v_call: TRBV10-2; clone_size: NA; d_call: NA; cdr3_aa: CASSERNTIYF; cdr3_nt: TGCGCCAGCAGTGAGAGAAACACCATATATTTT
j_call: TRBJ1-2; v_call: TRBV9; clone_size: NA; d_call: TRBD1; cdr3_aa: CASSATPTYRGRSGGEGYTF; cdr3_nt: TGTGCCAGCAGCGCCACACCAACTTACAGGGGCCGCTCGGGGGGTGAGGGCTACACCTTC